The rows below give T cell receptor beta chains drawn from one sample of a study of CD8 T cells in ankylosing spondylitis. TCRdb redid the calling of the 5' RACE reads with MiXCR, one entry per CDR3 protein. The sample carries 390,000 or so distinct CDR3 sequences, around 22% recorded once. Material: blood, either unsorted or a sorted T cell fraction (not recorded which). The receptors shown here come from a male donor with ankylosing spondylitis. Each CDR3 is given with its conserved first and last residue. Fields, in order: CDR3 protein, CDR3 DNA, clone size, J gene, D gene, V gene. A D gene is named only where the DNA matches it firmly. A clone size is listed for some rows: how often the clone was seen (once, few, many), or a class if it is expanded.

CSAREPAYGYTF,TGCAGTGCTAGAGAACCCGCCTATGGCTACACCTTC,few,TRBJ1-2,.,TRBV20-1
CASSAGSGVDNQPQHF,TGTGCCAGCAGCGCTGGGTCAGGGGTCGACAATCAGCCCCAGCATTTT,few,TRBJ1-5,.,TRBV5-6
CASSQDGTGDQPQHF,TGTGCCAGCAGCCAAGACGGGACAGGGGATCAGCCCCAGCATTTT,.,TRBJ1-5,TRBD1,TRBV4-2
CSATAAGGYNEQFF,TGCAGTGCAACCGCGGCGGGCGGGTACAATGAGCAGTTCTTC,.,TRBJ2-1,.,TRBV20-1
CASSLTSSGRSTDTQYF,TGTGCCAGCAGCTTGACCTCTAGCGGGAGGAGCACAGATACGCAGTATTTT,few,TRBJ2-3,TRBD2,TRBV5-6
CASSLDGGNSPLHF,TGTGCCAGCAGCTTAGACGGGGGGAATTCACCCCTCCACTTT,few,TRBJ1-6,.,TRBV7-2
CSARPSGGTDTQYF,TGCAGTGCAAGACCTAGCGGGGGCACAGATACGCAGTATTTT,few,TRBJ2-3,TRBD2,TRBV20-1
CASSRGGLRETQYF,TGTGCCAGCAGCCGCGGTGGCCTCCGGGAGACCCAGTACTTC,.,TRBJ2-5,.,TRBV7-3
CAISADRGTQETQYF,TGTGCCATCAGTGCCGACAGGGGGACCCAAGAGACCCAGTACTTC,few,TRBJ2-5,TRBD1,TRBV10-3
CASSRDRAEQYF,TGTGCCAGCAGCAGGGACAGGGCCGAGCAGTACTTC,once,TRBJ2-7,TRBD1,TRBV5-8
CASSLMRGRDEQFF,TGTGCCAGCAGCTTAATGAGGGGGCGGGATGAGCAGTTCTTC,.,TRBJ2-1,TRBD1,TRBV7-3
CASSLESRDTDTQYF,TGTGCCAGCAGCTTGGAAAGTCGGGACACAGATACGCAGTATTTT,many,TRBJ2-3,.,TRBV11-2
CASSPEGTYSNQPQHF,TGTGCCAGCAGCCCTGAGGGGACATATAGCAATCAGCCCCAGCATTTT,.,TRBJ1-5,.,TRBV28
CSARLAPNSYEQYF,TGCAGTGCTAGGCTAGCGCCAAACTCCTACGAGCAGTACTTC,.,TRBJ2-7,.,TRBV20-1
CASRSSSTDTQYF,TGTGCCAGCAGGAGTTCAAGCACAGATACGCAGTATTTT,many,TRBJ2-3,.,TRBV12-3/TRBV12-4
CASSQDTRQGGEQYF,TGTGCCAGCAGCCAAGATACCCGACAGGGGGGCGAGCAGTACTTC,.,TRBJ2-7,TRBD1,TRBV3-1
CASSLSEVRSYEQYF,TGTGCCAGCAGCTTGTCGGAGGTTAGGTCCTACGAGCAGTACTTC,.,TRBJ2-7,.,TRBV7-6
CASSQGNHYEQYF,TGTGCCAGCAGCCAAGGGAACCACTACGAGCAGTACTTC,.,TRBJ2-7,.,TRBV3-1
CASSLGLGPTGELFF,TGTGCCAGCAGCTTGGGACTAGGCCCCACCGGGGAGCTGTTTTTT,few,TRBJ2-2,TRBD2,TRBV7-3
CASSFWEADTQYF,TGTGCCAGCAGCTTCTGGGAAGCAGATACGCAGTATTTT,few,TRBJ2-3,.,TRBV7-6
CSARVVGGPITGELFF,TGCAGTGCCAGGGTGGTGGGAGGGCCTATCACCGGGGAGCTGTTTTTT,.,TRBJ2-2,TRBD2,TRBV20-1
CASSFVGAANTGELFF,TGTGCCAGCAGTTTTGTTGGGGCCGCGAACACCGGGGAGCTGTTTTTT,once,TRBJ2-2,.,TRBV12-3/TRBV12-4
CASSLGTKGPDF,TGTGCCAGCAGCCTGGGGACGAAGGGCCCGGACTTC,.,TRBJ2-5,.,TRBV7-9
CASSLGLLDEQFF,TGTGCCAGCAGCTTGGGACTATTAGATGAGCAGTTCTTC,once,TRBJ2-1,.,TRBV5-8
CSARPSGRSGELFF,TGCAGTGCTAGACCGAGCGGGAGGTCCGGGGAGCTGTTTTTT,few,TRBJ2-2,TRBD2,TRBV20-1
CASSEFRGLEETQYF,TGTGCCAGCAGTGAGTTTAGGGGGCTGGAGGAGACCCAGTACTTC,few,TRBJ2-5,TRBD1,TRBV25-1
CASSQGGSPGDQPQHF,TGTGCCAGCAGCCAAGGGGGGTCTCCTGGCGATCAGCCCCAGCATTTT,few,TRBJ1-5,.,TRBV3-1
CASSFAGRGDTQYF,TGCGCCAGCAGCTTCGCGGGACGGGGAGATACGCAGTATTTT,few,TRBJ2-3,.,TRBV5-1
CASIQTRNSYNEQFF,TGTGCCAGCATCCAGACCCGCAACTCCTACAATGAGCAGTTCTTC,few,TRBJ2-1,.,TRBV6-1